This T cell receptor (beta chain) was recorded in a study of cytomegalovirus exposure and HLA in healthy donors (dated 2017 in TCRdb). Some background on the complete study: According to a later analysis, the 120 or so validation repertoires were produced on the same platform as the roughly 700 repertoires of the first cohort. The study aimed to test whether signatures of past pathogen exposure could be identified by cataloging public T cell receptors. Along with the 666-subject first cohort, a separate validation cohort of around 120 different subjects was used. The study combined high-throughput TCR immunosequencing, statistical association of individual TCRs with disease status, and machine learning to predict cytomegalovirus infection status.

Libraries were made using the immunoSEQ multiplex PCR assay. In the original analysis: A statistical classification framework was built to diagnose cytomegalovirus status from the catalog of TCR beta chain sequences. The table was pulled from immuneACCESS by TCRdb, which kept in-frame rearrangements only. Such tables lose some clones; where checked, under half of the loss comes from unresolved V genes, and the rest has no known cause. V and J calls and clone size follow that table, whereas D and trimming were derived from the DNA. Within this sample are about 140,000 clones, with 84% of them counted one time only. The ten most abundant clones make up around 1.4% of the sample. The donors belonged to the validation cohort of 90 to 150 subjects, which was separate from the approximately 700-subject first cohort. The paper as a whole reports these results and caveats: Three of the identified cytomegalovirus-associated TCR beta chains were confirmed in vitro to be specific for cytomegalovirus antigens. In both the original and validation cohorts, the classifier was reported to diagnose cytomegalovirus status with high specificity and sensitivity. The study gave a list of roughly 150 TCR beta chains associated with cytomegalovirus. Of the cluster scores, roughly 95% were above 0 in a later analysis, which found that TCRs clustered in the first cohort also tended to co-occur in the approximately 120 validation repertoires. The validation cohort had no HLA typing available for a later analysis, so co-occurrence within that cohort was assessed over all 120 or so repertoires. According to the authors, the approach could potentially be generalized to other disease states and immunological phenotypes. Most TCR sequences were seen in very few donors, while some public TCRs were found in many individuals.

In regard to this clone: It has no known antigen specificity. No qualities accompany the bases; no much larger clone lies one base away.

From V the trimming removes 2 bases and from J it removes 8 bases, while the gene matches leave 6 bases of the junction unaccounted for. CDR1 and CDR2 are read off the germline V gene as MNHEY and SVGAGI. The CDR3 spans 15 residues, from the cysteine through the phenylalanine. Just the 45-base CDR3 DNA is kept, in frame starting at base 1. This sequence originates from a young woman in good health and CMV-seronegative. The sample was PBMCs. The rearrangement joined TRBV6-5 to TRBJ1-6, and TRBD1 matches 7 of the central bases. The CDR3 corresponds to CASSYRVDRDSPLHF. In nucleotides, the sequence is TGTGCCAGCAGTTACAGGGTAGACAGGGATTCACCCCTCCACTTT.